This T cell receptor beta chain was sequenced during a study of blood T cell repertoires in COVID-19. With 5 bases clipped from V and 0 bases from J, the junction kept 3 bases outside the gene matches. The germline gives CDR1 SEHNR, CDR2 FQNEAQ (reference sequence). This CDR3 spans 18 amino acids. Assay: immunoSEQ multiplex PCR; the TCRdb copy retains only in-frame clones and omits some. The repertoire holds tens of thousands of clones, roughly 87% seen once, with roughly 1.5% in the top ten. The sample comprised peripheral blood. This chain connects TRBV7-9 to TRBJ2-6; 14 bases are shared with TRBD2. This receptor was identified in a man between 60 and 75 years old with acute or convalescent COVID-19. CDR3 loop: CASSQGLAGASGANVLTF. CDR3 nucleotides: TGTGCCAGCAGCCAGGGACTAGCGGGAGCCTCTGGGGCCAACGTCCTGACTTTC.